What follows is one T cell receptor (beta chain) and its context. Its antigen remains unidentified. Donors included only healthy HIV-negative adults lacking recent acute infections or vaccinations. These data belong to a study of shared clonotypes between healthy human individuals. Study details: Each donor's CD8 memory used one plate, CD8 naive two, each CD4 subset three. Broader study findings: Clonotype sharing among donors, it was expected, would be affected by sequencing depth.

The assay was immunoSEQ multiplex PCR, and TCRdb's table has in-frame clones only and misses some. The sample yields millions of clones, more than 85% seen once. Sequencing used naive CD4+ T cells from PBMCs. Regarding subset: CD45RA+ positively selected. The sequence was collected from a man aged 18 to 30 in good health. Some clones in this sample may be carry-over from other donors' samples.

The CDR3 DNA reads as TGTGCCAGCAGGTCTGCCGGGACTGGCCATGGCTACACCTTC. It specifies CASRSAGTGHGYTF. V usage is TRBV28 and J usage is TRBJ1-2, with D possibly TRBD1 on 5 matching bases. Trimming shortened V by 6 bases and J by 6 bases, and 17 bases separated the two germline ends. This CDR3 region has 14 residues. Germline CDR1 reads MDHEN; CDR2 reads SYDVKM.